This entry is about one T cell receptor beta chain. Antigen specificity is unknown. The data belong to a study of CD8 T cells in ankylosing spondylitis. General study points: One TCR beta motif, made up of under ten highly homologous variants, appeared characteristic of ankylosing spondylitis blood.

TCRdb used MiXCR to reprocess the 5' RACE reads, holding one entry per CDR3 protein. The sample holds about 500,000 distinct CDR3 sequences, roughly 5.2% seen once. This CDR3 spans 12 amino acids. Germline loops: CDR1 SGDLS, CDR2 YYNGEE. V was cut by 0 bases and J by 5 bases, with 4 bases left in between. V and J are TRBV9 and TRBJ2-3; D unclear. This TCR derives from a male donor with ankylosing spondylitis. Material: blood, either unsorted or a sorted T cell fraction (not recorded which). The CDR3 region has the DNA TGTGCCAGCAGCGTAGATCTAGATACGCAGTATTTT. As protein: CASSVDLDTQYF.